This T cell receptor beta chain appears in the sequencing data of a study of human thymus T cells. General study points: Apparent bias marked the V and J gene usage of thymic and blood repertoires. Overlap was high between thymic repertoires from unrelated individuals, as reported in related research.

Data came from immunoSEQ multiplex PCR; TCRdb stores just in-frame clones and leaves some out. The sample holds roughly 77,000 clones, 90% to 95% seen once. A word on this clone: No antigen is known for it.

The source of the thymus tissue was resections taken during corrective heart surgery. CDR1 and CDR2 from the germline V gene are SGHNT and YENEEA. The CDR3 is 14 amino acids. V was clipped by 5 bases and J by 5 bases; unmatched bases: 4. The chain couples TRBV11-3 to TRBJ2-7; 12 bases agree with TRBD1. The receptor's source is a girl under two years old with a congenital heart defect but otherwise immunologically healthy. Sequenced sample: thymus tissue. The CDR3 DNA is TGTGCCAGCAGCCCCGGGACAGGGGGCGACGAGCAGTACTTC. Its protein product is CASSPGTGGDEQYF.